This T cell receptor (beta chain) comes out of a study of cytomegalovirus exposure and HLA in healthy donors (dated by TCRdb to about 2017). For context, the study as a whole: An earlier analysis of roughly 570 of the donors reported about 280 Gb of sequence data and 95 million to 140 million unique TCR beta sequences obtained from some 200 million T cells. Around 330 gigabases of sequencing data and approximately 92 million unique TCR sequences made up an early release that covered several hundred HLA-typed donors. The genetic ancestry cluster associated with self-reported Caucasian donors included 70% to 85% of the 398 genotyped donors. The aim of the study was to test whether cataloging public T cell receptors could identify signatures of past pathogen exposure. Using immunosequencing, the study profiled T cell repertoires from about 610 subjects and related those repertoires to cytomegalovirus serostatus. Along with the 666-subject first cohort, a separate validation cohort of over 90 different subjects was used. To predict cytomegalovirus infection status, the study combined high-throughput TCR immunosequencing, statistical association of individual TCRs with disease status, and machine learning. A later analysis re-analyzed previously published TCR beta repertoires from approximately 670 donors and added high-resolution HLA genotyping to study TCR occurrence patterns. In the later analysis, no new phenotypic data were used to find candidate immune exposures; instead, reliance was placed on TCR beta sequences and their occurrence across donors. An earlier analysis of 500 to 750 of the donors applied high-throughput TCR beta sequencing to assess whether each TCR beta V gene segment acted as functional or pseudogenic. Donor age, sex, ethnicity and CMV serostatus were compiled alongside the repertoire data. A later genetic analysis took genome-wide SNP genotypes for about 55% of the roughly 670 donors and used that subset as a discovery cohort. Every discovery cohort repertoire had been produced on one sequencing platform. HLA typing covered class I and class II loci at four-digit resolution. Typing coverage varied by locus: roughly 620-640 donors for A, B, C, DRB1 and DQB1; roughly 500 for DQA1; around 610 for DPA1; fewer than 480 for DPB1. Several DR-DQ haplotypes were handled as single units for association and clustering because linkage in the cohort was strong. On average, roughly 200,000 unique TCR beta nucleotide sequences were sequenced per donor among fewer than 500 genotyped donors of the cohort, with around 19% of those sequences being non-productive. What the research found in general, with its limitations: Because some donors lacked HLA typing at each locus, the association tests relied only on the typed subset. In the study, 164 TCR beta chains were listed as associated with cytomegalovirus. According to a later genetic analysis, donors in an Asian-associated ancestry cluster had fewer N-insertions in productive TCRs than the approximately 650-donor mean. A further reported finding was that TCR beta sequences accurately predicted the HLA-A and HLA-B alleles for most subjects in the first cohort. Cytomegalovirus status was reported to be diagnosed by the classifier with high specificity and sensitivity in both the original and validation cohorts. According to a later analysis, most CMV-associated TCR beta chains appeared to be HLA-restricted, and the HLA associations seemed to be driven largely by CMV exposure. A cluster of highly shared sequence variants was judged likely to be a technical artifact of the sequencing pipeline. The presence/absence analyses assumed that sequencing depth was roughly uniform across donors, and that assumption may not be true. Several of the top co-occurrence clusters appeared to be linked to parvovirus B19, influenza, CMV and Epstein-Barr virus, according to a later analysis. Only TCR beta chains were sequenced in this cohort, and the absence of alpha or paired-chain data limited detectable features. In an earlier analysis of 450 to 750 of the donors, most TCR beta V segments appeared in productive rearrangements about 90% or about 30% of the time, broadly matching IMGT annotations. A later genetic analysis associated a missense DCLRE1C variant with V-gene and J-gene trimming of TCR beta chains, and an independent cohort replicated the association. The only immune exposure information available for the cohort was CMV serostatus. Because counts were too low, seventeen rarely observed V segments, including chromosome 9 orphons, were left out of the earlier analysis of 587 of the donors. When HLA alleles, especially DR and DQ, strongly co-occurred, attributing TCR associations to individual alleles was difficult. According to the authors, the approach could potentially be generalized to other disease states and immunological phenotypes. A later analysis associated around 16,000 TCR beta sequences with specific HLA alleles at a false discovery rate of 0.05. In a later analysis, HLA-associated TCR beta chains were found to be more clonally expanded and to have lower generation probabilities than equally common non-associated chains. Three of the identified cytomegalovirus-associated TCR beta chains were confirmed in vitro to be specific for cytomegalovirus antigens. In a later analysis, the rate of TCR association differed among HLA loci, with DRB1 alleles having the most associated TCRs and HLA-C alleles having the fewest. Linkage disequilibrium might explain the correlated functional status among segregating V segments, but an unknown experimental factor could not be ruled out. While some public TCRs were present in many individuals, most TCR sequences turned up only very rarely across donors.

This clone was seen a handful of times. Its antigen specificity is not known. Base qualities are not recorded, but no much larger clone differs from it by a single base. The same CDR3 arises from other DNA sequences in this sample as well. The protocol used for the library was the immunoSEQ multiplex PCR assay. For the multiplex PCR, a mixture combining 60 forward primers for TCR Vbeta segments and 13 reverse primers for TCR Jbeta segments was used. The CDR3 region of rearranged TCR beta genes was amplified from genomic DNA by a multiplex PCR assay. The amplified TCR beta libraries were sequenced on the Illumina HiSeq System as 87-base-pair reads. Under the source paper's analysis protocol: Across the 600 to 700 repertoires, a later analysis counted approximately 83 million unique TCR beta chains, about 10 million of which were shared by at least two donors. Raw reads were error-corrected and collapsed into unique sequences with a nearest-neighbor algorithm that merged closely related sequences to remove PCR and sequencing errors. CDR3 sequences were aligned to IMGT reference sequences to assign V, D and J gene segments. For a sequence to be retained, a match of at least six nucleotides was required to both a V gene segment and a J gene segment. Rearrangements were called productive when the CDR3 lacked stop codons and stayed in frame with V and J; all others were non-productive. CDR3 was defined according to IMGT convention as the region running from the second conserved V-encoded cysteine to the conserved J-encoded phenylalanine. The earlier analysis of 550 to 650 of the donors excluded any sequence lacking an unambiguous match to a single V gene segment. An earlier analysis of roughly 590 of the donors called V segments functional above 56.7% productive rearrangements and segregating when the between-donor standard deviation exceeded 5%. A statistical classification framework was built for diagnosing cytomegalovirus status from the catalog of TCR beta chain sequences. V and J gene assignment, in a later analysis, came from comparing TCR nucleotide sequences with IMGT/GENE-DB human TR gene sequences. Using the TCRdist pipeline, a later analysis assigned CDR3 sequences along with most-parsimonious VDJ recombination scenarios. In a later analysis, every TCR beta chain was defined by the combination of its CDR3 amino acid sequence and its V-gene family, and reads without a unique V-gene family were dropped. To address suspected cross-contamination and a sequencing artifact, a later analysis removed roughly 640 highly shared, low-generation-probability nucleotide sequences. For each public chain, a later analysis derived a clonal expansion index from normalized ranks of inferred template counts within each repertoire. A later analysis computed generation probabilities with a VDJ recombination model fitted to out-of-frame rearrangements, and checked the results against IGoR. In a later analysis, TCR-TCR, TCR-HLA and TCR-CMV co-occurrence was scored with hypergeometric tests, and a repertoire-size bias correction was applied to TCR pairs. To estimate false discovery rates, a later analysis permuted the HLA or CMV assignments 20 times. In a later analysis, co-occurring TCRs were grouped with DBSCAN, and TCRdist sequence similarity was added when clustering was performed within HLA-allele-positive subsets. Co-occurrence clustering excluded repertoires with fewer than 30,000 or more than 120,000 public chains, plus five with anomalous nucleotide sharing. The clones in this table, taken by TCRdb from immuneACCESS, are in-frame only. Not every clone is retained; where verified, under half of the shortfall comes from an unresolved V gene, and the cause of the rest is unknown. For V, J and clone size, that table is used; D and trimming come from the DNA. The sample includes approximately 130,000 clones, with approximately 82% observed a single time. The leading ten clones occupy about 2.5% of the sample.

In total, 666 healthy bone marrow donors made up the cohort. At the time of sampling, every cohort member was nominally healthy, though immune exposures that went unrecorded were likely present. The donor was CMV seronegative and was included in the group of a few hundred seronegative cohort members. A peripheral blood sample was provided by each donor, and peripheral blood mononuclear cells were used for TCR beta sequencing. Genomic DNA was extracted from the blood cell samples with the Qiagen DNeasy Blood Extraction Kit. The receptor's source is a man between 45 and 60 years old in good health and CMV-seronegative. Sequencing was performed on PBMCs.

CDR3 sequence: CASSTRRSSGANVLTF. The base sequence is TGTGCCAGCAGTACCAGACGGAGCTCTGGGGCCAACGTCCTGACTTTC. The chain couples TRBV6-6 to TRBJ2-6, with no confidently assigned D gene. Via the germline V gene (reference sequence), CDR1 is MNHNY and CDR2 SVGAGI. A distance of 11 bases separates the germline ends of V and J, which lose 5 bases and 0 bases respectively. Measured from the cysteine to the phenylalanine, the CDR3 is 16 residues long. Only the CDR3 DNA stays, 48 bases, in frame from base 1.